This T cell receptor (beta chain) was documented in a study of response to subunit inactivated influenza vaccine. MiXCR, run by TCRdb on the RT-PCR reads, gives a single entry per CDR3 protein. The sample shows 500,000 to 600,000 distinct CDR3 sequences, over 10% of them seen only once. V lost 6 bases to trimming and J lost 7 bases; unmatched junction nucleotides: 9. This CDR3 has 14 amino acids. This receptor was identified in a man aged 50 to 59 who received an inactivated influenza vaccine. This specimen consisted of PBMCs from blood, obtained roughly 48 days after vaccination. This rearrangement joins TRBV12-3 or TRBV12-4 to TRBJ2-5; 9 nucleotides align to TRBD1. The CDR3: CASRRTGAVGTQYF. CDR3 DNA: TGTGCCAGCAGACGGACAGGGGCTGTGGGGACCCAGTACTTC.